This TCR beta chain came from a study of blood T cell repertoires in COVID-19. Background on the study: Italy, Spain and the United States were the sources of the convalescent and acute COVID-19 samples. In each case, the material was cDNA or gDNA derived from T cells, B-cell-depleted T cells, or PBMCs.

Methods used by the authors: Quantification of nucleated cells was approximated via reference gene primer amplification. Assay used: immunoSEQ multiplex PCR; TCRdb lists only in-frame clones, some missing. The DNA gave D and trimming, while V, J and clone size come from that table. The sample consists of roughly 220,000 clones, roughly 89% of them appearing once. Participant ages covered roughly 18 to 89 years across 24 US areas. The receptor was isolated from a middle-aged woman with acute COVID-19. Specimen: PBMCs or T cells enriched from blood (not recorded which).

CDR3 coding DNA: TGCAGTGCTAGATCAGGCACTGAAGCTTTCTTT. It translates to CSARSGTEAFF. The rearrangement links TRBV20-1 to TRBJ1-1; D remains ambiguous. The CDR3 totals 11 residues. Trimming took off 2 bases at V and 4 bases at J, with 5 bases between the two ends. Germline CDR1 reads DFQATT; CDR2 reads SNEGSKA (reference sequence).